This T cell receptor (beta chain) comes out of a study of blood T cell repertoires in COVID-19. About the study: COVID-19 samples, acute and convalescent, were from the United States, Italy and Spain.

Profiling relied on immunoSEQ multiplex PCR, and the TCRdb table lists in-frame clones only, not all of them. This repertoire shows 170,000 or so clones, roughly 84% found once; its top ten account for around 6.5%. The CDR3 is made up of 14 amino acids. CDR1 is SGHRS, CDR2 YFSETQ, per germline. V shed 4 bases and J shed 3 bases, with 13 bases lying between them. Participants were aged about 18 to 89 years from about two dozen US areas. Participant-given clinical history determined each cohort assignment. The clonotype originates from a woman aged 45 to 65 who had recovered from COVID-19. Source material: PBMCs or T cells enriched from blood (not recorded which). The chain uses TRBV5-1 and TRBJ1-2; a weak D match, TRBD1 (6 bases). Written as DNA, the CDR3 is TGCGCCAGCAGCACAGGGAGGGCAGACTATGGCTACACCTTC. Translation: CASSTGRADYGYTF.